These 17 T cell receptor beta chains originate from one sample sequenced in a study of cytomegalovirus exposure and HLA in healthy donors. Clones were sequenced by immunoSEQ multiplex PCR, and TCRdb holds only the in-frame ones, with some missing. Of around 150,000 clones in the sample, approximately 82% were seen once. The sequencing input was PBMCs. The receptors come from a man younger than 45 in good health and CMV-seropositive.

The chain is built from TRBV6-1 and TRBJ1-5; possibly TRBD1 for D (6 bases). V lost 2 bases and J lost 5, with 10 bases in between. The germline V gene encodes CDR1 MNHNS and CDR2 SASEGT. The CDR3 loop spans 14 amino acids. The CDR3 DNA sequence: TGTGCCAGCAGTGAACAGGGGTCCGATCAGCCCCAGCATTTT. Translated: CASSEQGSDQPQHF.

V gene TRBV5-1 combines with J gene TRBJ2-1, with 9 positions matching TRBD2. The CDR3 contains 16 residues. The germline gives CDR1 SGHRS, CDR2 YFSETQ. Trimming cost V 0 bases and J 4 bases; bases outside gene matches: 5. The CDR3 region is CASSLVGSGGYNEQFF. CDR3 nucleotide sequence: TGCGCCAGCAGCTTGGTTGGTAGCGGGGGTTACAATGAGCAGTTCTTC. Full variable domain (outside the CDR3, taken from reference TRBV5-1 and TRBJ2-1): KAGVTQTPRYLIKTRGQQVTLSCSPISGHRSVSWYQQTPGQGLQFLFEYFSETQRNKGNFPGRFSGRQFSNSRSEMNVSTLELGDSALYLCASSLVGSGGYNEQFFGPGTRLTVL.

J is TRBJ2-1 and V is TRBV7-6; perhaps TRBD1 as D (6 bases). The CDR3 has 15 amino acids. Germline CDR1 and CDR2: SGHVS and FNYEAQ. Between the trimmed V and J ends, which lost 4 bases and 7 bases, there was a span of 17 bases. CDR3 in amino acids: CASSSGTGTWNEQFF. In DNA form, the CDR3 reads TGTGCCAGCAGCTCCGGAACAGGGACATGGAATGAGCAGTTCTTC. Drawing the rest from reference TRBV7-6 and TRBJ2-1, the complete variable domain is GAGVSQSPRYKVTKRGQDVALRCDPISGHVSLYWYRQALGQGPEFLTYFNYEAQQDKSGLPNDRFSAERPEGSISTLTIQRTEQRDSAMYRCASSSGTGTWNEQFFGPGTRLTVL.

The rearrangement joins TRBV30 to TRBJ2-3, with 9 bases lining up with TRBD2. The ends lost 1 base at V and 1 base at J; junction bases unmatched: 9. Germline V CDR1 and CDR2: GTSNPN, SVGIG (reference sequence). The CDR3 has 17 amino acids. CDR3 DNA: TGTGCCTGGAGTGCAGGGACTAGCAGAGGCCGCACAGATACGCAGTATTTT. This gives the protein CAWSAGTSRGRTDTQYF.

The chain links TRBV5-1 to TRBJ2-7, with a tentative D call TRBD2 (6 bases). In germline, CDR1 is SGHRS, CDR2 YFSETQ. Trimming pared 2 bases from V and 3 bases from J, leaving 12 bases between. This CDR3 comprises 14 residues. The CDR3 bases are TGCGCCAGCAGCTTTTCCGGAGGGCGCTACGAGCAGTACTTC. This translates into CASSFSGGRYEQYF.

The rearrangement links TRBV5-1 to TRBJ2-3; D gene ambiguous. Germline V lookup: CDR1 SGHRS, CDR2 YFSETQ. The ends were cut back, 2 bases at V and 4 bases at J, with 2 bases in the middle. CDR3 length equals 11 residues. This CDR3 reads CASSFADTQYF. CDR3 DNA sequence: TGCGCCAGCAGCTTCGCAGATACGCAGTATTTT.

The chain links TRBV5-4 to TRBJ2-2; D might be TRBD2 (6 bases). Germline V gives CDR1 SGHNT, CDR2 YYREEE (reference sequence). The length of the CDR3 is 17 residues. V lost 0 bases, J lost 4 bases, and 16 bases lay in between. The CDR3 here is CASSLERGGIGTGELFF. The CDR3 nucleotides read TGTGCCAGCAGCTTGGAGCGTGGGGGGATCGGCACCGGGGAGCTGTTTTTT.

The chain has TRBV5-1 and TRBJ2-1; the match to TRBD2 covers 9 bases. The V gene's germline CDR1 is SGHRS and CDR2 YFSETQ. CDR3 size: 15 residues. The ends lost 1 base at V and 5 bases at J; junction bases unmatched: 4. Here the CDR3 reads CASSLSLAGNNEQFF. DNA for the CDR3: TGCGCCAGCAGCTTGAGCCTAGCGGGGAACAATGAGCAGTTCTTC.

The V and J genes are TRBV5-1 and TRBJ2-6, with TRBD1 identical over 7 bases. With V trimmed by 0 bases and J by 5 bases, 2 bases remained unmatched. There are 15 residues in the CDR3. Germline assignment: CDR1 SGHRS and CDR2 YFSETQ. The CDR3: CASSLGTGRANVLTF. For the CDR3, the DNA is TGCGCCAGCAGCTTGGGGACAGGAAGGGCCAACGTCCTGACTTTC.

The rearrangement uses TRBV2 and TRBJ2-1, with 11 positions matching TRBD2. CDR1 and CDR2 from the germline V gene are SNHLY and FYNNEI. Trimming removed 3 bases from V and 5 bases from J; junction bases left unmatched: 9. The CDR3 runs to 17 residues. The CDR3 reads CASSESLAGEFNNEQFF. The CDR3 DNA sequence: TGTGCCAGCAGTGAGTCACTAGCGGGAGAGTTTAACAATGAGCAGTTCTTC. The whole variable domain, filled in from reference TRBV2 and TRBJ2-1, reads EPEVTQTPSHQVTQMGQEVILRCVPISNHLYFYWYRQILGQKVEFLVSFYNNEISEKSEIFDDQFSVERPDGSNFTLKIRSTKLEDSAMYFCASSESLAGEFNNEQFFGPGTRLTVL.

This clone has more than one count but fewer than ten. This chain uses TRBV27 with TRBJ1-2; no definite D call. Germline V gene lookup returns CDR1 MNHEY and CDR2 SMNVEV (reference sequence). V was pared by 8 bases and J by 1 base, with 8 bases between. The CDR3 is 12 residues long. In nucleotides, the CDR3 is TGTGCCAGCGGGGAGGGTAACTATGGCTACACCTTC. Protein: CASGEGNYGYTF.

This clone was observed at least ten times. The chain is built from TRBV2 and TRBJ1-1; maybe TRBD1 (5 bases). The ends were cut back, 11 bases at V and 2 bases at J, with 15 bases in the middle. The CDR3 runs 13 residues. Germline loops: CDR1 SNHLY, CDR2 FYNNEI. CDR3: CALTPDRNTEAFF. The CDR3 DNA sequence: TGTGCCTTAACCCCCGACAGAAACACTGAAGCTTTCTTT.

CDR3 sequence: CASSPREGLSGELFF. The DNA for the CDR3 is TGTGCCAGCTCACCACGGGAGGGCCTTTCCGGGGAGCTGTTTTTT. The chain combines TRBV18 with TRBJ2-2, with 7 bases fitting TRBD2. V lost 1 base to trimming and J lost 6 bases; unmatched junction nucleotides: 5. This CDR3 has 15 residues. Germline V gene lookup returns CDR1 KGHSH and CDR2 LQKENI.

This chain connects TRBV9 to TRBJ1-1, with D unclear. The germline gives CDR1 SGDLS, CDR2 YYNGEE. V lost 0 bases, J lost 3 bases, and 6 bases lay in between. This CDR3 comprises 13 residues. The CDR3 DNA is TGTGCCAGCAGCGTAGGTAGCTACACTGAAGCTTTCTTT. It translates to CASSVGSYTEAFF. Supplemented by reference TRBV9 and TRBJ1-1, the full variable domain reads DSGVTQTPKHLITATGQRVTLRCSPRSGDLSVYWYQQSLDQGLQFLIQYYNGEERAKGNILERFSAQQFPDLHSELNLSSLELGDSALYFCASSVGSYTEAFFGQGTRLTVV.

The chain joins TRBV6-6 to TRBJ2-7; 11 nucleotides line up with TRBD2. V lost 4 bases to trimming and J lost 0 bases; unmatched junction nucleotides: 5. The CDR3 covers 16 residues. Germline CDR1 is MNHNY and CDR2 is SVGAGI (reference sequence). The CDR3 sequence is CASSSNSGGGSYEQYF. Here the CDR3 DNA reads TGTGCCAGCAGTTCAAATAGCGGGGGGGGCTCCTACGAGCAGTACTTC.

The chain employs TRBV10-3 and TRBJ1-1; possibly TRBD1 for D (5 bases). The CDR3 is 15 residues long. With 6 bases removed from V and 1 base from J, the gap between germline ends came to 15 bases. Germline V gene data show CDR1 as ENHRY and CDR2 as SYGVKD. Here the CDR3 DNA reads TGTGCCATCAGCGTAGTTAGGGGAAGGAACACTGAAGCTTTCTTT. This sequence encodes CAISVVRGRNTEAFF.

The chain links TRBV9 to TRBJ1-2; possibly TRBD1 for D (6 bases). V gave up 3 bases and J gave up 2 bases, with 14 bases separating them. The germline CDR1 and CDR2 sequences are SGDLS and YYNGEE. This CDR3 spans 15 amino acids. CDR3 in DNA: TGTGCCAGCAGCGGAAAAGGACAGTTCAACTATGGCTACACCTTC. Its translation is CASSGKGQFNYGYTF. Using reference TRBV9 and TRBJ1-2 for the parts outside the CDR3, the full variable domain is DSGVTQTPKHLITATGQRVTLRCSPRSGDLSVYWYQQSLDQGLQFLIQYYNGEERAKGNILERFSAQQFPDLHSELNLSSLELGDSALYFCASSGKGQFNYGYTFGSGTRLTVV.